Included here is one TCR beta chain sequence, with context. These data come from a study of shared T cell receptors in the human thymus. This table comes from immunoSEQ multiplex PCR, and its TCRdb copy is limited to in-frame clones, with some not included. The sample lists roughly 660,000 clones; 88% were seen once. The CDR3 length is 15 residues. Germline V gives CDR1 SGHRS, CDR2 YFSETQ. Trimming at V came to 0 bases and at J to 8 bases, leaving 4 bases not matched to a gene. This sample was also put to use in a study of human thymus T cells. Turning to that study: The sample donors, healthy Finnish infants, were having corrective surgery for congenital heart defects. Corrective heart surgery yielded the resections from which the thymus tissue came. There were highly overlapping thymic repertoires among unrelated individuals, as related research reported.

This rearrangement joins TRBV5-1 to TRBJ2-1, with 11 bases aligning to TRBD1. Specimen: thymocytes. The clonotype originates from a boy younger than two with a congenital heart defect. CDR3 loop: CASSLGTGGADEQFF. The CDR3 coding sequence is TGCGCCAGCAGCTTGGGGACAGGGGGCGCAGATGAGCAGTTCTTC.